The 19 T cell receptor beta chains below all came from one sample that was sequenced in a study of T cells in Graves' hyperthyroidism and ophthalmopathy. What was amplified from RNA transcripts were TCR beta CDR3 regions. The TCR CDR3 first-round RT-PCR relied on the HTBI primer set. TCRdb re-derived calls from the multiplex PCR reads in MiXCR, one entry per CDR3 protein. The sample lists some 270,000 distinct CDR3 sequences, 10% to 15% seen once, with almost 8% in the top ten. The sample comprised blood. Receptors originate from a woman aged 25 to 39 with Graves' hyperthyroidism that later progressed to Graves' ophthalmopathy.

This clonotype showed up just a few times. J is TRBJ2-1 and V is TRBV5-6, with 14 bases fitting TRBD2. Germline V gene sequence: CDR1 SGHDT, CDR2 YYEEEE. V was pared by 3 bases and J by 6 bases, with 5 bases of the junction left unmatched. The CDR3 sequence is 16 residues long. CDR3 loop: CASSSTGTSGSNEQFF. Written as DNA, the CDR3 is TGTGCCAGCAGCTCTACCGGGACTAGCGGGAGCAATGAGCAGTTCTTC.

This clonotype has a count of ten or more. The rearrangement links TRBV9 to TRBJ2-3; 7 bases align to TRBD2. After removal of 0 bases from V and 3 bases from J, the junction contained 4 bases not matched to a gene. The length of the CDR3 is 15 residues. From germline, CDR1 is SGDLS and CDR2 YYNGEE. The CDR3 spells CASSVEGGGTDTQYF. CDR3 bases: TGTGCCAGCAGCGTAGAAGGCGGGGGAACAGATACGCAGTATTTT.

The chain carries TRBV7-3 and TRBJ1-5, with TRBD1 as a possible D gene (5 bases). Per germline, CDR1 SGHTA and CDR2 FQGTGA. V was trimmed by 2 bases and J by 1 base, leaving 15 bases between them. CDR3 length equals 17 residues. CDR3 coding DNA: TGTGCCAGCAGCTTATTTATAAAGGGGTTGAGCAATCAGCCCCAGCATTTT. Protein product: CASSLFIKGLSNQPQHF.

This clonotype has ten or more counts. The chain uses TRBV5-1 and TRBJ2-1, with TRBD1 as a possible D gene (5 bases). The CDR3 runs to 13 residues. Germline V gives CDR1 SGHRS, CDR2 YFSETQ. V was cut by 2 bases and J by 5 bases, with 8 bases left in between. CDR3 amino acids: CASSFEGDNEQFF. DNA of the CDR3: TGCGCCAGCAGCTTTGAAGGGGACAATGAGCAGTTCTTC.

This clonotype has at least ten counts. The V and J genes are TRBV2 and TRBJ1-5; D unresolved. From germline, CDR1 is SNHLY and CDR2 FYNNEI. V lost 6 bases and J 0 bases, leaving 9 bases between the germline ends. The CDR3 covers 14 residues. The CDR3 bases are TGTGCCAGCAGCGATCGGTATAGCAATCAGCCCCAGCATTTT. Its protein product is CASSDRYSNQPQHF.

This clonotype was seen repeatedly, ten times or more. V gene TRBV28 combines with J gene TRBJ2-7, with no clear D. CDR1 is MDHEN and CDR2 is SYDVKM in the germline V gene. The CDR3 is made up of 12 amino acids. V shed 1 base and J shed 0 bases, with 1 base lying between them. This CDR3 is CASSLYSYEQYF. DNA for the CDR3: TGTGCCAGCAGTTTATACTCCTACGAGCAGTACTTC. Full variable domain (missing parts from reference TRBV28 and TRBJ2-7): DVKVTQSSRYLVKRTGEKVFLECVQDMDHENMFWYRQDPGLGLRLIYFSYDVKMKEKGDIPEGYSVSREKKERFSLILESASTNQTSMYLCASSLYSYEQYFGPGTRLTVT.

This clonotype was recorded at least ten times. This chain joins TRBV28 and TRBJ2-1; 11 bases are shared with TRBD2. Trimming removed 6 bases from V and 8 bases from J; junction bases left unmatched: 15. CDR3 size: 17 residues. Looked up from germline, CDR1 is MDHEN and CDR2 is SYDVKM. The CDR3 loop is CASSPLPTSGSGDEQFF. The CDR3 region has the DNA TGTGCCAGCAGCCCCCTCCCCACTAGCGGGAGCGGGGATGAGCAGTTCTTC.

This clonotype was observed many times. V gene TRBV24-1 combines with J gene TRBJ2-2, with 7 bases matching TRBD2. Trimming removed 5 bases from V and 5 bases from J; junction bases left unmatched: 1. The length of the CDR3 is 13 residues. Germline V CDR1 and CDR2: KGHDR, SFDVKD. Written as DNA, the CDR3 is TGTGCCACCAGTGCGGGAGGAACCGGGGAGCTGTTTTTT. It specifies CATSAGGTGELFF.

This clonotype was found many times. The chain links TRBV11-2 to TRBJ2-5; D gene unclear. Germline values: CDR1 SGHAT, CDR2 FQNNGV. Trimming took 5 bases from V and 13 from J, leaving 26 bases between them. There are 15 residues in the CDR3. The CDR3 bases are TGTGCCAGCAGCCGACTTTCTAGGGCTTCGAGTTTCTCGTACTTC. This sequence encodes CASSRLSRASSFSYF.

V usage is TRBV3-1 and J usage is TRBJ2-7; tentatively, D is TRBD1 (7 bases). The CDR3 spans 15 residues. V was shortened by 3 bases and J by 2 bases, with 14 bases between the two germline ends. CDR1 and CDR2 from the germline V gene are LGHDT and YNNKEL (reference sequence). This chain's CDR3 is CASSQEGQSPYEQYF. DNA for the CDR3: TGTGCCAGCAGCCAGGAGGGACAGTCACCCTACGAGCAGTACTTC.

This clonotype has a count of ten or more. The chain recombines TRBV20-1 with TRBJ2-2, with 8 bases matching TRBD1. CDR1 is DFQATT and CDR2 is SNEGSKA in the germline V gene (reference sequence). The CDR3 totals 16 residues. V was pared by 2 bases and J by 4 bases, with 9 bases of the junction left unmatched. The CDR3 loop is CSARFSDRGFTGELFF. The CDR3 nucleotides read TGCAGTGCTAGATTTTCAGACAGGGGTTTCACCGGGGAGCTGTTTTTT.

This clonotype has a handful of counts. The rearrangement uses TRBV20-1 and TRBJ1-2, with D uncertain. V dropped 0 bases and J dropped 2 bases, with 7 bases sitting between them. CDR1 is DFQATT, CDR2 SNEGSKA, per germline (reference sequence). This CDR3 has 13 amino acids. CDR3 in amino acids: CSARETTNYGYTF. CDR3 in DNA: TGCAGTGCTAGAGAGACCACGAACTATGGCTACACCTTC.

The sample holds many counts of this clonotype. This chain joins TRBV28 and TRBJ2-1; 8 bases align to TRBD2. V was pared by 2 bases and J by 2 bases, with 2 bases of the junction left unmatched. The CDR3 runs 15 residues. The germline V gene encodes CDR1 MDHEN and CDR2 SYDVKM. As DNA, the CDR3 is TGTGCCAGCAGTTTAAGCGGGAGCACCTACAATGAGCAGTTCTTC. Translating gives CASSLSGSTYNEQFF.

This clonotype was seen at least ten times. The rearrangement links TRBV10-3 to TRBJ2-6; D not resolved. The CDR3 is 17 amino acids. Per germline, CDR1 ENHRY and CDR2 SYGVKD. V was shortened by 0 bases and J by 3 bases, with 12 bases between the two germline ends. The CDR3 DNA reads TGTGCCATCAGTGAGTCGGCAGTGGGTAGTGGGGCCAACGTCCTGACTTTC. Translating gives CAISESAVGSGANVLTF.

The V gene is TRBV4-3, the J gene TRBJ1-3; no definite D call. The germline gives CDR1 LGHNA, CDR2 YSLEER. The V end was cut by 2 bases, the J end by 7 bases, with 15 bases between. The CDR3 extends over 15 amino acids. Here the CDR3 DNA reads TGCGCCAGCAGCCAAAGAACGGAGTCCGCCAACACCATATATTTT. As protein: CASSQRTESANTIYF.

The V call is TRBV7-8, the J call TRBJ2-3; 13 positions agree with TRBD2. The CDR3 is 12 residues long. Trimming at V came to 5 bases and at J to 14 bases, leaving 4 bases not matched to a gene. Germline V gene sequence: CDR1 SGHVS, CDR2 FQNEAQ. Here the CDR3 DNA reads TGTGCCAGCAGCCGACTAGCGGGAGGATGGTATTTT. Translating gives CASSRLAGGWYF.

This clonotype came up many times. This chain connects TRBV5-1 to TRBJ2-5, with unresolved D. This CDR3 is 15 amino acids long. The V and J ends lost 0 bases and 3 bases respectively, with 12 bases between them. CDR1 is SGHRS, CDR2 YFSETQ, per germline. The DNA of the CDR3 is TGCGCCAGCAGCTTGGGGGGTATCCCCAAAGAGACCCAGTACTTC. This sequence encodes CASSLGGIPKETQYF.

The V call is TRBV12-3 or TRBV12-4, the J call TRBJ1-1, with D uncertain. The CDR3 is 14 amino acids. V was pared by 2 bases and J by 3 bases, with 10 bases between. The CDR3 protein is CASSLRVGDTEAFF. CDR3 DNA: TGTGCCAGCAGTTTAAGGGTCGGGGACACTGAAGCTTTCTTT.

This clonotype was counted many times. The genes are TRBV10-3 and TRBJ2-5; no reliable D call. The V gene lost 6 bases and the J gene lost 2 bases, with 19 bases spanning the gap. Germline V CDR1 and CDR2: ENHRY, SYGVKD. The CDR3 is 16 residues long. The CDR3 here is CAISAVPEQIQETQYF. The CDR3 region has the DNA TGTGCCATCAGCGCGGTGCCGGAGCAGATACAAGAGACCCAGTACTTC.